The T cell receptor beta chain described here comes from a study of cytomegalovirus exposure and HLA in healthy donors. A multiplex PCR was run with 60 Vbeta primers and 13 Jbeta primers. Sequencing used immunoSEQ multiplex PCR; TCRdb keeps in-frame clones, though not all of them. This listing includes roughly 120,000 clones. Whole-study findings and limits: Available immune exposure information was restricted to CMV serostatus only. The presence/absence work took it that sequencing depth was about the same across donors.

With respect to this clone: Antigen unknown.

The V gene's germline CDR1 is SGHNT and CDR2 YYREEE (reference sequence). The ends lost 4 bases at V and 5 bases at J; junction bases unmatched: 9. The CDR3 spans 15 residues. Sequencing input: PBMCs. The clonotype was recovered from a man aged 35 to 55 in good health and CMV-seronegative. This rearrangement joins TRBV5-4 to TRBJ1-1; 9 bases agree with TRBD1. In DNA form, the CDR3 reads TGTGCCAGCAGCCTCATACAGGGGGCTCAGACTGAAGCTTTCTTT. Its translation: CASSLIQGAQTEAFF.